The 13 T cell receptor beta chains presented below share a single source sample, sequenced in a study of CD8 T cells in ankylosing spondylitis. Each CDR3 protein gets one entry after TCRdb re-called the 5' RACE reads with MiXCR. The profile shows about 89,000 distinct CDR3 sequences, under 30% of them singletons. The specimen was blood, either unsorted or a sorted T cell fraction (not recorded which). The receptor set was obtained from a male donor with ankylosing spondylitis or in good health (not recorded which).

The chain links TRBV3-1 to TRBJ2-7, with D maybe TRBD2 (5 bases). Germline loops: CDR1 LGHDT, CDR2 YNNKEL (reference sequence). The CDR3 consists of 12 residues. CDR3 coding DNA: TGTGCCAGCAGCCAAGAAGGAGGCAGGATCAACGTC. Amino acid sequence: CASSQEGGRINV.

This chain links TRBV24-1 with TRBJ2-3; 7 bases line up with TRBD1. The CDR3 loop spans 14 amino acids. Germline values: CDR1 KGHDR, CDR2 SFDVKD. Unmatched junction bases numbered 1, after V lost 3 bases and J lost 2 bases. Here the CDR3 DNA reads TGTGCCACCAGTGATGGGACAGCCACAGATACGCAGTATTTT. Protein product: CATSDGTATDTQYF.

This clonotype was counted a few times. The chain couples TRBV5-1 to TRBJ2-1, with D hard to call. Germline V gene sequence: CDR1 SGHRS, CDR2 YFSETQ. CDR3 length equals 14 residues. The V gene lost 0 bases and the J gene lost 13 bases, with 17 bases spanning the gap. The CDR3 loop reads CASSLANRVSDQFF. As DNA, the CDR3 is TGCGCCAGCAGCTTGGCCAACCGGGTTTCAGACCAGTTCTTC.

This clonotype has more than one count but fewer than ten. The chain links TRBV15 to TRBJ2-3; 14 bases map to TRBD2. V trimming: 4 bases; J trimming: 4 bases; junction bases outside the gene matches: 7. CDR1 and CDR2 (germline): LNHNV, YYDKDF (reference sequence). This CDR3 has 17 residues. The CDR3 reads CATSKGLAGVAADTQYF. CDR3 bases: TGTGCCACCAGCAAGGGACTAGCGGGAGTAGCAGCAGATACGCAGTATTTT. The full variable domain, completed using reference TRBV15 and TRBJ2-3, is DAMVIQNPRYQVTQFGKPVTLSCSQTLNHNVMYWYQQKSSQAPKLLFHYYDKDFNNEADTPDNFQSRRPNTSFCFLDIRSPGLGDTAMYLCATSKGLAGVAADTQYFGPGTRLTVL.

A few counts support this clonotype. The chain couples TRBV20-1 to TRBJ2-3; 7 positions match TRBD2. Per germline, CDR1 DFQATT and CDR2 SNEGSKA (reference sequence). V was clipped by 1 base and J by 0 bases; unmatched bases: 1. The CDR3 is 14 amino acids. The CDR3 DNA is TGCAGTGCTAGAGCCGGGGGGAGCACAGATACGCAGTATTTT. Amino acid sequence: CSARAGGSTDTQYF.

This clonotype has just one count. The chain links TRBV18 to TRBJ2-7; possible D gene TRBD1, 6 bases. Deletions cut 5 bases from V and 0 bases from J, with 11 bases between. The germline gives CDR1 KGHSH, CDR2 LQKENI. The CDR3 covers 14 residues. The CDR3 DNA is TGTGCCAGCTCAGGCGGACAGAACTCCTACGAGCAGTACTTC. It codes for CASSGGQNSYEQYF. The full variable domain, its missing parts supplied by reference TRBV18 and TRBJ2-7, is NAGVMQNPRHLVRRRGQEARLRCSPMKGHSHVYWYRQLPEEGLKFMVYLQKENIIDESGMPKERFSAEFPKEGPSILRIQQVVRGDSAAYFCASSGGQNSYEQYFGPGTRLTVT.

This clonotype was picked up many times. V usage is TRBV7-9 and J usage is TRBJ2-3, with a possible D match to TRBD2 (5 bases). Trimming removed 3 bases at V and 2 bases at J, with 15 bases between. Germline-derived CDR1 and CDR2 are SEHNR and FQNEAQ (reference sequence). This CDR3 comprises 16 residues. Here the CDR3 reads CASSFEGLAHTDTQYF. Here the CDR3 DNA reads TGTGCCAGCAGCTTCGAAGGCCTAGCCCACACAGATACGCAGTATTTT.

This clonotype was observed a few times. J is TRBJ2-5 and V is TRBV7-2, with a weak D call TRBD2 (6 bases). CDR3 length equals 15 residues. In germline, CDR1 is SGHTA, CDR2 FQGNSA. V gave up 1 base and J gave up 5 bases, with 14 bases separating them. This chain's CDR3 is CASSLVGTREETQYF. The CDR3 DNA sequence: TGTGCCAGCAGCTTAGTCGGGACTCGGGAGGAGACCCAGTACTTC. Looking up the rest from reference TRBV7-2 and TRBJ2-5 gives the full variable domain: GAGVSQSPSNKVTEKGKDVELRCDPISGHTALYWYRQSLGQGLEFLIYFQGNSAPDKSGLPSDRFSAERTGGSVSTLTIQRTQQEDSAVYLCASSLVGTREETQYFGPGTRLLVL.

In this sample, this clonotype turned up a few times. The chain carries TRBV3-1 and TRBJ2-3; D possibly corresponds to TRBD1 (5 bases). Trimming removed 4 bases from V and 0 bases from J, with 11 bases in between. This CDR3 spans 15 amino acids. Germline V lookup: CDR1 LGHDT, CDR2 YNNKEL (reference sequence). In DNA form, the CDR3 reads TGTGCCAGCAGCCCCGGACACGGCAGCACAGATACGCAGTATTTT. Amino acids: CASSPGHGSTDTQYF.

This clonotype was counted only a few times. The chain employs TRBV7-9 and TRBJ2-3; TRBD2 is a possible D gene (5 bases). V dropped 4 bases and J dropped 2 bases, with 10 bases sitting between them. Germline V lookup: CDR1 SEHNR, CDR2 FQNEAQ (reference sequence). The CDR3 extends over 14 amino acids. CDR3 coding DNA: TGTGCCAGCAGCTCCTCACTAGACACAGATACGCAGTATTTT. Translated, it gives CASSSSLDTDTQYF.

The chain links TRBV20-1 to TRBJ1-2; D is undetermined. V lost 3 bases and J lost 8, with 16 bases in between. CDR3 length: 13 amino acids. CDR1 is DFQATT and CDR2 is SNEGSKA in the germline V gene (reference sequence). The CDR3 spells CSARSPPTKGYTF. DNA for the CDR3: TGCAGTGCTAGGTCACCACCGACTAAGGGCTACACCTTC.

The V call is TRBV7-8, the J call TRBJ1-4; D remains ambiguous. Germline CDR1 SGHVS, CDR2 FQNEAQ. The germline V and J ends were trimmed by 5 bases and 8 bases, with 18 bases remaining between them. The CDR3 runs to 15 residues. CDR3 in DNA: TGTGCCAGCAGCATAGTGGGAAGGAAGTGGGAAAAACTGTTTTTT. Translating gives CASSIVGRKWEKLFF.

This clonotype was seen a handful of times. The V gene is TRBV5-1, the J gene TRBJ1-3; D gene unclear. Germline assignment: CDR1 SGHRS and CDR2 YFSETQ. Trimming pared 3 bases from V and 2 bases from J, leaving 15 bases between. CDR3 length: 16 residues. The CDR3 reads CASSSVSSGPGNTIYF. As DNA, the CDR3 is TGCGCCAGCAGCTCCGTTTCGTCCGGGCCTGGAAACACCATATATTTT.